This is a list of T cell receptor beta chains from one sample in a study of radiation and T cells in renal cell carcinoma. Profiling relied on immunoSEQ multiplex PCR, and the TCRdb table lists in-frame clones only, not all of them. The data contain about 130,000 clones, about 88% of them seen just once; the ten biggest clones take up 9.5% to 15%. Specimen: blood, collected from a patient whose treatment included radiotherapy and nephrectomy. The receptors originated from a woman between 45 and 60 years old with renal cell carcinoma. CDR3s include the opening cysteine and the closing phenylalanine or tryptophan. The D gene is left open where the match is weak. Some rows mark clone size as missing; the rest say once, few, many or name a class of expanded clone.

J gene | D gene | clone size | V gene | CDR3 protein | CDR3 DNA
TRBJ2-7 | TRBD1 | . | TRBV5-1 | CASSPTTGGAYEQYF | TGCGCCAGCAGCCCGACGACAGGGGGTGCCTACGAGCAGTACTTC
TRBJ2-3 | . | . | TRBV6-5 | CASSYFSSGTDTQYF | TGTGCCAGCAGTTACTTCTCCTCTGGCACAGATACGCAGTATTTT
TRBJ1-3 | . | . | TRBV6-5 | CASSSLTTTIYF | TGTGCCAGCAGTAGCTTGACAACCACCATATATTTT
TRBJ2-1 | TRBD2 | . | TRBV9 | CASSVGLLTSGGWYNEQFF | TGTGCCAGCAGCGTAGGGCTCCTGACTAGCGGGGGTTGGTACAATGAGCAGTTCTTC
TRBJ2-7 | TRBD2 | . | TRBV30 | CAWSVQLAGYNEQYF | TGTGCCTGGAGTGTACAACTAGCGGGGTATAACGAGCAGTACTTC
TRBJ2-5 | . | . | TRBV19 | CASSPLRDHQETQYF | TGTGCCAGTAGTCCCCTCCGGGACCACCAAGAGACCCAGTACTTC
TRBJ2-7 | . | . | TRBV29-1 | CSVRGSYEQYF | TGCAGCGTGAGGGGTTCCTACGAGCAGTACTTC
TRBJ2-4 | . | . | TRBV7-9 | CASSLTTTINIQYF | TGTGCCAGCAGCTTAACGACAACAATAAACATTCAGTACTTC
TRBJ2-7 | TRBD2 | . | TRBV19 | CASSIGLAGGYEQYF | TGTGCCAGTAGTATTGGACTAGCGGGGGGTTACGAGCAGTACTTC
TRBJ1-2 | TRBD1 | . | TRBV30 | CAWSRTGRSYGYTF | TGTGCCTGGAGTCGGACAGGGAGATCCTATGGCTACACCTTC
TRBJ1-5 | . | . | TRBV7-2 | CASSFGGGLGQPQHF | TGTGCCAGCAGCTTTGGTGGGGGGCTCGGGCAGCCCCAGCATTTT
TRBJ1-1 | . | . | TRBV18 | CASSPQGSDTEAFF | TGTGCCAGCTCACCACAGGGGTCGGACACTGAAGCTTTCTTT
TRBJ1-1 | TRBD1 | . | TRBV9 | CASSLGGTGVTEAFF | TGTGCCAGCAGCCTCGGGGGGACAGGGGTTACTGAAGCTTTCTTT
TRBJ1-6 | TRBD1 | . | TRBV6-5 | CASSYNRASGGSPLHF | TGTGCCAGCAGTTACAATCGGGCCTCAGGGGGTTCACCCCTCCACTTT
TRBJ1-5 | . | . | TRBV5-4 | CASSDWTDQRQHF | TGTGCCAGCAGCGATTGGACAGATCAGCGCCAGCATTTT
TRBJ1-2 | . | . | TRBV7-3 | CASSLGGEAYGYTF | TGTGCCAGCAGCTTAGGAGGGGAGGCCTATGGCTACACCTTC
TRBJ2-3 | TRBD2 | . | TRBV12-5 | CASGWGLAGVTDTQYF | TGTGCTAGTGGTTGGGGACTAGCGGGGGTCACAGATACGCAGTATTTT
TRBJ2-1 | . | once | TRBV5-8 | CASSLGSNEQFF | TGTGCCAGCAGCTTGGGCAGCAATGAGCAGTTCTTC